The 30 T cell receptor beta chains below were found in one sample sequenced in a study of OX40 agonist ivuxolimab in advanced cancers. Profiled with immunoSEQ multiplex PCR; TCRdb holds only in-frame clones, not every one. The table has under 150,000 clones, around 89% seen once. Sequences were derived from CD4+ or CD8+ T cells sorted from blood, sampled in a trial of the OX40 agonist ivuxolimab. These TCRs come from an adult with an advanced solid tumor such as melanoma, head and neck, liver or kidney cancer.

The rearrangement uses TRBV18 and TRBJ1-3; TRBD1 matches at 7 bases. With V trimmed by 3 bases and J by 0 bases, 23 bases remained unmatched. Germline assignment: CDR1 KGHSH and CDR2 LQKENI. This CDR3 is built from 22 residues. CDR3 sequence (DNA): TGTGCCAGCTCACCCAATACGCCGACAGGGTTGTCACCCACTACCTCTGGAAACACCATATATTTT. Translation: CASSPNTPTGLSPTTSGNTIYF.

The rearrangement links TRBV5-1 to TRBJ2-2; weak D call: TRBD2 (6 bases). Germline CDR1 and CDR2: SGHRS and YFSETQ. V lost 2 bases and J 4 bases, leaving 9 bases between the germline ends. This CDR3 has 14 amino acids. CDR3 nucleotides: TGCGCCAGCAGCTTCGGGGGTGGCACCGGGGAGCTGTTTTTT. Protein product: CASSFGGGTGELFF.

The CDR3 DNA sequence: TGCGCCAGCAGCCACCCGGGGGCGGTTGGTGAAAAACTGTTTTTT. Its translation: CASSHPGAVGEKLFF. The rearrangement links TRBV10-2 to TRBJ1-4; tentatively, D is TRBD1 (6 bases). The CDR3 has 15 residues. The ends were cut back, 6 bases at V and 7 bases at J, with 18 bases in the middle. Germline CDR1 reads WSHSY; CDR2 reads SAAADI.

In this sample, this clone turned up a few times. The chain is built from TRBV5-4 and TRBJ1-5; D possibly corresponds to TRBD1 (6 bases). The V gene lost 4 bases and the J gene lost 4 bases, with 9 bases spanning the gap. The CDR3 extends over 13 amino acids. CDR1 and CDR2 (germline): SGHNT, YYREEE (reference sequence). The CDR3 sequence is CASSADRNQPQHF. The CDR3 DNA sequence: TGTGCCAGCAGCGCGGACAGAAATCAGCCCCAGCATTTT.

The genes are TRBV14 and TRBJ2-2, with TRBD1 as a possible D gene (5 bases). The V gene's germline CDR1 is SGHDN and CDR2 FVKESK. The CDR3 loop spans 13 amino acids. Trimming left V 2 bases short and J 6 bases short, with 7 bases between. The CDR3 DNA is TGTGCCAGCAGCCAAATCAGGGCCGGGGAGCTGTTTTTT. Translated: CASSQIRAGELFF.

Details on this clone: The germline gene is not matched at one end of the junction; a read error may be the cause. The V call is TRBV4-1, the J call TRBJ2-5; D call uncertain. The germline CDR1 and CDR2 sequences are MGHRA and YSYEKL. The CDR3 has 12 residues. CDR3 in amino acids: CASSQDQVTQYF. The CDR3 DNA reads TGCGCCAGCAGCCAAGATCAAGTGACCCAGTACTTC.

CDR3 amino acids: CASSLATYSGNTIYF. CDR3 DNA: TGTGCCAGCAGCTTGGCCACCTACTCTGGAAACACCATATATTTT. V usage is TRBV5-5 and J usage is TRBJ1-3, with no clear D. Germline CDR1 is SGHKS and CDR2 is YYEKEE (reference sequence). The CDR3 has 15 residues. The V and J ends lost 0 bases and 0 bases respectively, with 7 bases between them.

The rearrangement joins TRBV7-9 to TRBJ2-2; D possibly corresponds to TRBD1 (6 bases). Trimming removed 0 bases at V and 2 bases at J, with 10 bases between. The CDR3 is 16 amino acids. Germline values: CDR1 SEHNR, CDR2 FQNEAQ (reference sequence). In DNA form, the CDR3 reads TGTGCCAGCAGCTTAGCTGGCAGGGGAAACACCGGGGAGCTGTTTTTT. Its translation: CASSLAGRGNTGELFF.

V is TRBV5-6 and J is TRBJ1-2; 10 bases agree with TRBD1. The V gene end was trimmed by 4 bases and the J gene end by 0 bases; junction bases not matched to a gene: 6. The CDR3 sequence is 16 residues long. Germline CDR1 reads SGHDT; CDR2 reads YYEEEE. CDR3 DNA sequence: TGTGCCAGCAGCCGCAGGGACAGGGGCGCTAACTATGGCTACACCTTC. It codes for CASSRRDRGANYGYTF.

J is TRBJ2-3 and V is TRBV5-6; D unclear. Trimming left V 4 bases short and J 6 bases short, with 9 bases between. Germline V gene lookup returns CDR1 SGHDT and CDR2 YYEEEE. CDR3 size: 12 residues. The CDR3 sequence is CASSISPDTQYF. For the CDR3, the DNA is TGTGCCAGCAGCATATCCCCGGATACGCAGTATTTT.

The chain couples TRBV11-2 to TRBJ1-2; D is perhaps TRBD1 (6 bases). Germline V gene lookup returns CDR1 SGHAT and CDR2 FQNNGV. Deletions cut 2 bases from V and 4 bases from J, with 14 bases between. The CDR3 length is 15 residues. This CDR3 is CASSLTGSAGYGYTF. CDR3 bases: TGTGCCAGCAGCTTAACAGGGAGCGCTGGCTATGGCTACACCTTC. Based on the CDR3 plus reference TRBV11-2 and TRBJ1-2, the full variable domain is EAGVAQSPRYKIIEKRQSVAFWCNPISGHATLYWYQQILGQGPKLLIQFQNNGVVDDSQLPKDRFSAERLKGVDSTLKIQPAKLEDSAVYLCASSLTGSAGYGYTFGSGTRLTVV.

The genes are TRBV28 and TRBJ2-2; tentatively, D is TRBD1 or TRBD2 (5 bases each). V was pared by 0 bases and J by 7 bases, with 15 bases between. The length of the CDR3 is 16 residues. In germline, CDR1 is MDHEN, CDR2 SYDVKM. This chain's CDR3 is CASSLWRAGYNGELFF. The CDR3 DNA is TGTGCCAGCAGTTTATGGCGGGCAGGGTACAACGGGGAGCTGTTTTTT.

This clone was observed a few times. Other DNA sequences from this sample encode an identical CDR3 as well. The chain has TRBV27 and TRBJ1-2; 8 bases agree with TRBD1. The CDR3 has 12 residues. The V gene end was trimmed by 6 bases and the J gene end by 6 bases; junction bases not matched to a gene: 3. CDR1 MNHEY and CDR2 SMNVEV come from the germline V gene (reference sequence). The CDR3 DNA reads TGTGCCAGCAGCTTGACAGGGGATGGCTACACCTTC. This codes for CASSLTGDGYTF.

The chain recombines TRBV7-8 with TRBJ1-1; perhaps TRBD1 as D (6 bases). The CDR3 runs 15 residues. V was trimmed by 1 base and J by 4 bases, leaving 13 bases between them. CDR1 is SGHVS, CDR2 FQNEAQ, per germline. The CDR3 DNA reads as TGTGCCAGCAGCTTAGAGGGGGGTTGGGTCACTGAAGCTTTCTTT. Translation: CASSLEGGWVTEAFF.

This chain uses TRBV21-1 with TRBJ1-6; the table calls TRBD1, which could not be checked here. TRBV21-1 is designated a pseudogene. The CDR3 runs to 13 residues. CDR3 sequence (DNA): TGTGCCAGCAGCTTGGGGGCAGATTCACCCCTCCACTTT. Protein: CASSLGADSPLHF.

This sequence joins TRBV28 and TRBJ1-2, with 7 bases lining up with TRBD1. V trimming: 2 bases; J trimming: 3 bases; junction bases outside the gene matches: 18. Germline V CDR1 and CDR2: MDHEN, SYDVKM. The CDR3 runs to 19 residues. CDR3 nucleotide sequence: TGTGCCAGCAGTTTAACTCCCCACCCGACAGGGAGCCGGTACTATGGCTACACCTTC. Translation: CASSLTPHPTGSRYYGYTF.

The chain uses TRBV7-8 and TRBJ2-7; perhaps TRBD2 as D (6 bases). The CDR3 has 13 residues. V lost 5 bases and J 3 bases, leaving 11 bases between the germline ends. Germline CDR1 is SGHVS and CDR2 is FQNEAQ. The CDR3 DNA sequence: TGTGCCAGCAGCCTATCCGGGGGCTACGAGCAGTACTTC. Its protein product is CASSLSGGYEQYF.

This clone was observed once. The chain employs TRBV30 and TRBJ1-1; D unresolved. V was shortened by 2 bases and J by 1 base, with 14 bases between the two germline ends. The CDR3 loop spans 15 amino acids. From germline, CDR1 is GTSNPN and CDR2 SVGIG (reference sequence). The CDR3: CAWSQRGLSNTEAFF. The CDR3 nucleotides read TGTGCCTGGAGTCAACGAGGACTATCGAACACTGAAGCTTTCTTT.

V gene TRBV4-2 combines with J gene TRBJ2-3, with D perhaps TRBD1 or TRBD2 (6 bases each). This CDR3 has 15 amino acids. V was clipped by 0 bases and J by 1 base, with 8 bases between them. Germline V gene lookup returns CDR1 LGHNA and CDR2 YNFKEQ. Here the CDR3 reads CASSQDRGGTDTQYF. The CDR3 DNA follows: TGTGCCAGCAGCCAAGATAGGGGGGGCACAGATACGCAGTATTTT.

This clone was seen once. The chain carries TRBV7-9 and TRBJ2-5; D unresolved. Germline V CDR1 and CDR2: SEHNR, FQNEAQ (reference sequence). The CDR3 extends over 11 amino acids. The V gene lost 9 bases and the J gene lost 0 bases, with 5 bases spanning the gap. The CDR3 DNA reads TGTGCCAGTGAGTACCAAGAGACCCAGTACTTC. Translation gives CASEYQETQYF.

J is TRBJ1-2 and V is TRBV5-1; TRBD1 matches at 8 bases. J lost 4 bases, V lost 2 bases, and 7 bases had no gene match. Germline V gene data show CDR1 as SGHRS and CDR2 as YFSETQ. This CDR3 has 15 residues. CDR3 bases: TGCGCCAGCAGCTTTCCGGGACAGGAGTTCTATGGCTACACCTTC. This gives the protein CASSFPGQEFYGYTF.

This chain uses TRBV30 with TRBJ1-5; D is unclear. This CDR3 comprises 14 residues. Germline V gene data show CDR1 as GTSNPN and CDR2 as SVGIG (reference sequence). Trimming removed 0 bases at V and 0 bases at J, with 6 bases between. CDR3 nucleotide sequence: TGTGCCTGGAGTGTAGTAGGTAGCAATCAGCCCCAGCATTTT. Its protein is CAWSVVGSNQPQHF.

The CDR3 protein is CASSPRASSTDTQYF. DNA for the CDR3: TGTGCCTCCTCACCCCGGGCTAGCAGCACAGATACGCAGTATTTT. J is TRBJ2-3 and V is TRBV7-3, with a tentative D call TRBD2 (5 bases). Trimming cost V 11 bases and J 0 bases, with 18 bases left between them. CDR3 length: 15 residues. Germline V lookup: CDR1 SGHTA, CDR2 FQGTGA.

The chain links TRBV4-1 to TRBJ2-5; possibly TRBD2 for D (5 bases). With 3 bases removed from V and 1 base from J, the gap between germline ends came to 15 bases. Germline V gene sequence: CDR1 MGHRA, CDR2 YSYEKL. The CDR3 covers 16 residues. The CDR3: CASSQARTLPQETQYF. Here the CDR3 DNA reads TGCGCCAGCAGCCAGGCCCGGACTCTCCCCCAAGAGACCCAGTACTTC.

The CDR3 nucleotides are TGTGCCAGCAGCTCTAGCGGGGCGGTCACAGATACGCAGTATTTT. Protein sequence: CASSSSGAVTDTQYF. The chain recombines TRBV7-8 with TRBJ2-3; 9 nucleotides line up with TRBD2. The J segment lost 2 bases and the V segment lost 4 bases, leaving 4 bases of the junction unmatched. Germline V gene data show CDR1 as SGHVS and CDR2 as FQNEAQ. The CDR3 has 15 amino acids.

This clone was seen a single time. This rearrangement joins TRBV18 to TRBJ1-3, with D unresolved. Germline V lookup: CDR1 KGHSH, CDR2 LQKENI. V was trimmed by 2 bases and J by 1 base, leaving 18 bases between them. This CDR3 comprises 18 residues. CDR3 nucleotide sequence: TGTGCCAGCTCACCATTCCTTATACTAGCTGATTCTGGAAACACCATATATTTT. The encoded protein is CASSPFLILADSGNTIYF.

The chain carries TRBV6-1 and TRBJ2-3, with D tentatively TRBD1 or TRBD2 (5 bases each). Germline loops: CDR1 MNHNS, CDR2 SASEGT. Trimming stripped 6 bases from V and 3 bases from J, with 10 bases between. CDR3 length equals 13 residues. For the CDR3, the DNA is TGTGCCAGCAGACGGGACGTTACAGATACGCAGTATTTT. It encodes CASRRDVTDTQYF.

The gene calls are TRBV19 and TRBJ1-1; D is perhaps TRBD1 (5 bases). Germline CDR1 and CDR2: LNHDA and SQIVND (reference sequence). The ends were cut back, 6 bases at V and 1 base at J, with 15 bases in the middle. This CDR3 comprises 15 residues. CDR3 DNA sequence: TGTGCCAGTAGCTTAAGTGGGACGGGGAACACTGAAGCTTTCTTT. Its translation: CASSLSGTGNTEAFF.

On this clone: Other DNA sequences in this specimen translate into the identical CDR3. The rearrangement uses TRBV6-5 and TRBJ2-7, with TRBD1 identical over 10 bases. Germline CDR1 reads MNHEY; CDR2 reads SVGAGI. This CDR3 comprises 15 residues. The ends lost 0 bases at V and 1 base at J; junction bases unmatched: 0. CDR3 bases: TGTGCCAGCAGTTACTCGGGACAGGGGTCCTACGAGCAGTACTTC. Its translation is CASSYSGQGSYEQYF.

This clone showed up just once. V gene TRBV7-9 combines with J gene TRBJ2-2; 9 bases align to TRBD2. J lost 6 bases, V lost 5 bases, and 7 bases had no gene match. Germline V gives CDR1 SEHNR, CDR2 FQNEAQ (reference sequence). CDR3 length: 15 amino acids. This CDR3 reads CASSPISGGPGELFF. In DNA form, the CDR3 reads TGTGCCAGCAGCCCAATTAGCGGGGGCCCCGGGGAGCTGTTTTTT.